This T cell receptor (beta chain) originates from a study of shared clonotypes between healthy human individuals. Overall study results and limits: In the sorted subsets, rarefaction showed sequencing was incomplete despite large depth.

CDR1 SGHVS and CDR2 FQNEAQ come from the germline V gene. This CDR3 has 14 residues. The V gene lost 5 bases and the J gene lost 1 base, with 12 bases spanning the gap. In the case of this clone: Its specificity is not known.

DNA at about 190 ng, around 30,000 T cell genomes, went into sorted-subset replicate PCRs. The assay was immunoSEQ multiplex PCR, and TCRdb's table has in-frame clones only and misses some. The sample holds hundreds of thousands of clones, nearly 95% seen once. Selected positively for CCR7 and CD45RO-negative, naive CD8 cells excluded terminally differentiated effector memory CD45RA+ cells. This receptor was obtained from a man aged 25-45 years in good health. The chain couples TRBV7-8 to TRBJ2-7, with no clear D. Specimen: naive CD8+ T cells sorted from blood. CDR3 in amino acids: CASSTPDASYEQYF. CDR3 coding DNA: TGTGCCAGCAGCACCCCGGACGCTTCCTACGAGCAGTACTTC.